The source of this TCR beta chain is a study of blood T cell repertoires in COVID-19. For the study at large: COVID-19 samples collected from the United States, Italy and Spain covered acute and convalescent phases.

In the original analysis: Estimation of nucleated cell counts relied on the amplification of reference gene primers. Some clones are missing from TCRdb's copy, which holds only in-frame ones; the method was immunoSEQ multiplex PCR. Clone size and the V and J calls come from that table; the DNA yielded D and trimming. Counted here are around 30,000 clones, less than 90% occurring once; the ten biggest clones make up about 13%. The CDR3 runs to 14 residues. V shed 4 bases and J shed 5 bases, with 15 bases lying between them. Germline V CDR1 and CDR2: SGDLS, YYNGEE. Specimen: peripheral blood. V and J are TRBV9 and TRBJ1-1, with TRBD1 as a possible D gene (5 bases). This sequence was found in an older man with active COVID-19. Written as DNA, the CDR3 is TGTGCCAGCAGCTCCGGGGGTATTAGGACTGAAGCTTTCTTT. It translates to CASSSGGIRTEAFF.